Shown below are 19 T cell receptor beta chains from a single sample sequenced in a study of control samples from healthy donors and cancer patients. Only in-frame clones appear in the TCRdb table, and some are missing; sequencing was by immunoSEQ multiplex PCR. The table records 78,000 or so clones, around nine tenths of them present only once. The source material was blood. The origin of the receptors is a woman aged 50 to 60 in good health.

This sequence joins TRBV7-6 and TRBJ2-2; D is possibly TRBD2 (5 bases). V gave up 5 bases and J gave up 2 bases, with 12 bases separating them. There are 15 residues in the CDR3. CDR1 and CDR2 from the germline V gene are SGHVS and FNYEAQ. As DNA, the CDR3 is TGTGCCAGCAGCCTAGGGAGCTTAAACACCGGGGAGCTGTTTTTT. It yields the protein CASSLGSLNTGELFF.

This clone was found a few times. The J gene is TRBJ2-7, the V gene TRBV27, with TRBD1 matching over 12 bases. V trimming: 5 bases; J trimming: 4 bases; junction bases outside the gene matches: 6. Germline CDR1 reads MNHEY; CDR2 reads SMNVEV (reference sequence). This CDR3 contains 15 residues. DNA of the CDR3: TGTGCCAGCAGTCCGGGACAGGGGGCGTATTACGAGCAGTACTTC. Translated: CASSPGQGAYYEQYF.

This clone was recorded only once. The rearrangement joins TRBV6-1 to TRBJ2-1; tentative D call: TRBD2 (6 bases). V was pared by 2 bases and J by 6 bases, with 14 bases between. There are 15 residues in the CDR3. Germline V gene data show CDR1 as MNHNS and CDR2 as SASEGT. DNA for the CDR3: TGTGCCAGCAGTGAATCGGTTTCGGGACTCAATGAGCAGTTCTTC. Amino acids: CASSESVSGLNEQFF.

A single count supports this clone. The chain joins TRBV12-3 or TRBV12-4 to TRBJ2-7; D is perhaps TRBD1 or TRBD2 (5 bases each). Between the trimmed V and J ends, which lost 5 bases and 5 bases, there was a span of 13 bases. CDR3 size: 13 residues. CDR3: CASSRDQGDEQYF. The CDR3 DNA reads TGTGCCAGCAGTCGGGACCAGGGAGACGAGCAGTACTTC.

This rearrangement joins TRBV13 to TRBJ2-1; D is unresolved. Per the germline V gene, CDR1 is PRHDT and CDR2 is FYEKMQ (reference sequence). Between the trimmed V and J ends, which lost 5 bases and 7 bases, there was a span of 9 bases. The CDR3 has 12 residues. Here the CDR3 reads CASSKARNEQFF. In DNA, the CDR3 is TGTGCCAGCAGCAAGGCGCGGAATGAGCAGTTCTTC.

V and J are TRBV5-4 and TRBJ1-1; 7 bases match TRBD1. V gave up 0 bases and J gave up 10 bases; unmatched junction bases: 15. Germline V lookup: CDR1 SGHNT, CDR2 YYREEE (reference sequence). The CDR3 covers 16 residues. The CDR3 spells CASSLAGTAQPKGAFF. The DNA for the CDR3 is TGTGCCAGCAGCTTGGCCGGGACAGCGCAACCTAAGGGAGCTTTCTTT.

The V gene is TRBV7-2, the J gene TRBJ1-1, with D maybe TRBD1 (6 bases). Germline CDR1 reads SGHTA; CDR2 reads FQGNSA. Trimming took off 5 bases at V and 7 bases at J, with 17 bases between the two ends. The CDR3 covers 14 residues. The CDR3 DNA reads TGTGCCAGCAGCAGTACAGGGCTAATCCTTGAAGCTTTCTTT. Translating it yields CASSSTGLILEAFF.

This clone was counted a single time. The gene calls are TRBV11-2 and TRBJ1-1; the D is unclear. The CDR3 covers 12 residues. Trimming shortened V by 1 base and J by 4 bases, and 4 bases separated the two germline ends. Germline values: CDR1 SGHAT, CDR2 FQNNGV. The CDR3 sequence: CASSLVSTEAFF. The CDR3 DNA follows: TGTGCCAGCAGCTTAGTAAGCACTGAAGCTTTCTTT.

The chain has TRBV5-5 and TRBJ2-3; 14 bases fit TRBD2. Trimming took 3 bases from V and 6 from J; bases not matched to a gene: 18. Germline V CDR1 and CDR2: SGHKS, YYEKEE (reference sequence). There are 20 residues in the CDR3. The CDR3 DNA sequence: TGTGCCAGCAGCTACGACCCGACTAGCGGGGGGGTCCCTCCCCGGGATACGCAGTATTTT. This gives the protein CASSYDPTSGGVPPRDTQYF.

This clone was counted only a few times. The V and J genes are TRBV4-1 and TRBJ1-6; TRBD1 aligns across 8 bases. The CDR3 has 15 amino acids. Losses at the gene ends were 1 base for V and 8 bases for J; bases not matched to a gene: 4. Germline V gene sequence: CDR1 MGHRA, CDR2 YSYEKL. The CDR3 DNA reads as TGCGCCAGCAGCCAAGCGGACAGGGCGGATTCACCCCTCCACTTT. The encoded protein is CASSQADRADSPLHF.

This chain uses TRBV30 with TRBJ1-6; a weak D match, TRBD1 (5 bases). Per the germline V gene, CDR1 is GTSNPN and CDR2 is SVGIG (reference sequence). The germline V and J ends were trimmed by 6 bases and 7 bases, with 13 bases remaining between them. This CDR3 region has 13 residues. Written as DNA, the CDR3 is TGTGCCTGCCGACAGTTTGAAAATTCACCCCTCCACTTT. Amino acids: CACRQFENSPLHF. The whole variable domain, filled in from reference TRBV30 and TRBJ1-6, reads SQTIHQWPATLVQPVGSPLSLECTVEGTSNPNLYWYRQAAGRGLQLLFYSVGIGQISSEVPQNLSASRPQDRQFILSSKKLLLSDSGFYLCACRQFENSPLHFGNGTRLTVT.

V gene TRBV19 combines with J gene TRBJ2-2; D might be TRBD2 (5 bases). V gave up 0 bases and J gave up 6 bases, with 14 bases separating them. The germline V gene has CDR1 LNHDA and CDR2 SQIVND (reference sequence). This CDR3 region has 16 residues. Written as DNA, the CDR3 is TGTGCCAGTAGTATAGATAATCGAGCGGAGCCCGGGGAGCTGTTTTTT. Its translation: CASSIDNRAEPGELFF.

This clone was picked up one time. The gene calls are TRBV12-3 or TRBV12-4 and TRBJ2-3; D is undetermined. Between the trimmed V and J ends, which lost 2 bases and 6 bases, there was a span of 9 bases. The CDR3 length is 13 residues. CDR3 coding DNA: TGTGCCAGCAGTTTATTGTTAGGGGATACGCAGTATTTT. Residues: CASSLLLGDTQYF.

The chain combines TRBV9 with TRBJ2-6; tentative D call: TRBD1 (6 bases). CDR1 and CDR2 (germline): SGDLS, YYNGEE. The CDR3 covers 14 residues. Trimming stripped 3 bases from V and 2 bases from J, with 6 bases between. The CDR3 DNA follows: TGTGCCAGCAGCGAGGGGGCTGGGGCCAACGTCCTGACTTTC. This codes for CASSEGAGANVLTF.

The table lists this clone with a few counts. V usage is TRBV5-1 and J usage is TRBJ2-3, with TRBD1 identical over 8 bases. This CDR3 spans 14 amino acids. CDR1 and CDR2 from the germline V gene are SGHRS and YFSETQ. The ends lost 4 bases at V and 6 bases at J; junction bases unmatched: 7. CDR3 region: CASSVTGESDTQYF. The CDR3, as DNA: TGCGCCAGCAGCGTGACAGGGGAGTCCGATACGCAGTATTTT.

The chain carries TRBV27 and TRBJ2-1; TRBD1 matches 9 bases. The V and J ends lost 7 bases and 3 bases, in that order; junction bases with no gene match: 7. The CDR3 has 15 residues. Germline V gene lookup returns CDR1 MNHEY and CDR2 SMNVEV (reference sequence). The CDR3 nucleotides read TGTGCCAGCAAAAAGGACAGGGGATTCTACAATGAGCAGTTCTTC. This translates into CASKKDRGFYNEQFF.

The chain carries TRBV6-5 and TRBJ1-2; a possible D gene is TRBD1 (5 bases). The CDR3 totals 13 residues. Per the germline V gene, CDR1 is MNHEY and CDR2 is SVGAGI. Between the trimmed V and J ends, which lost 9 bases and 3 bases, there was a span of 14 bases. DNA of the CDR3: TGTGCCAGGGGGGGGAGGGAGGACTATGGCTACACCTTC. Protein: CARGGREDYGYTF.

The chain couples TRBV29-1 to TRBJ1-4; 7 bases are a match to TRBD1. V lost 6 bases to trimming and J lost 7 bases; unmatched junction nucleotides: 8. Germline V gives CDR1 SQVTM, CDR2 ANQGSEA. This CDR3 is 13 amino acids long. The DNA of the CDR3 is TGCAGCGTGGTCACAGGGGCTGGTGAAAAACTGTTTTTT. Residues: CSVVTGAGEKLFF.

The chain couples TRBV19 to TRBJ1-2, with 7 bases that match TRBD1. The CDR3 is 15 residues long. J was trimmed by 0 bases and V by 5 bases; bases with no gene match: 6. Looked up from germline, CDR1 is LNHDA and CDR2 is SQIVND (reference sequence). CDR3 loop: CASSGNRGSNYGYTF. CDR3 DNA sequence: TGTGCCAGTAGTGGCAACAGGGGTTCTAACTATGGCTACACCTTC.